Below, one TCR beta chain is given with its context. What it recognizes is unknown. This sample was included in a study of chemoradiotherapy in HPV16-positive cancers. General study findings and limits: The functional HPV-specific definition rests on just a couple of HPV16-positive patients. Candidate HPV-specific clones and E7-related TCR motifs grew in tumor during treatment. Better recurrence-free survival went with HPV-responsive T-cell expansion in HPV16-positive patients.

Samples were taken several times over chemoradiotherapy. The assay was immunoSEQ multiplex PCR, and TCRdb's table has in-frame clones only and misses some. In the table there are 12,000 to 15,000 clones, approximately 91% of which are singletons. V shed 4 bases and J shed 2 bases, with 12 bases lying between them. Germline values: CDR1 SGHRS, CDR2 YFSETQ. The CDR3 covers 14 residues. J is TRBJ1-2 and V is TRBV5-1, with TRBD1 as a possible D gene (6 bases). The sequenced sample was blood, obtained from a patient who underwent chemoradiotherapy. The sequence derives from a human donor with HPV-associated anogenital cancer. The CDR3 DNA follows: TGCGCCAGCAGCCCGGACAGACCAAACTATGGCTACACCTTC. Encoded protein: CASSPDRPNYGYTF.